This TCR beta chain derives from a study of regulatory T cells in long-lasting Graves disease. The V end lost 7 bases, the J end lost 2 bases, and 15 bases lay between the germline ends. Germline CDR1 and CDR2: SQVTM and ANQGSEA. This CDR3 has 13 amino acids. Time point here: persistent/refractory GD, antithyroid drugs over 5 years with positive TRAb. Construction of the TCR library relied on RNA isolated from PBMCs. This clonotype was counted many times. Its antigen is not identified. Construction of the TCR beta libraries employed iRepertoire HTBI primers in conjunction with Arm-PCR of CDR3 regions. TCRdb re-analysed the multiplex PCR reads in MiXCR, keeping a single row per CDR3 protein. The profile covers roughly 500,000 distinct CDR3 sequences, with roughly 22% appearing a single time and about an eighth taken by the ten largest. Whole-study findings and limits: Persistent cases favored TRBV28, TRBJ1-2 and TRBJ2-5. No thyroid tissue was studied; the work used peripheral blood only. Few sampled subjects may have lowered accuracy.

The sequencing here drew on peripheral blood mononuclear cells (PBMCs), taken when the disease was refractory, from a patient treated with antithyroid drugs. V usage is TRBV29-1 and J usage is TRBJ2-7; a weak D match, TRBD1 (5 bases). This sequence was found in a female donor with Graves disease. The CDR3 DNA reads TGCAGCGCGGTAGAGGACACGACCTACGAGCAGTACTTC. It translates to CSAVEDTTYEQYF.